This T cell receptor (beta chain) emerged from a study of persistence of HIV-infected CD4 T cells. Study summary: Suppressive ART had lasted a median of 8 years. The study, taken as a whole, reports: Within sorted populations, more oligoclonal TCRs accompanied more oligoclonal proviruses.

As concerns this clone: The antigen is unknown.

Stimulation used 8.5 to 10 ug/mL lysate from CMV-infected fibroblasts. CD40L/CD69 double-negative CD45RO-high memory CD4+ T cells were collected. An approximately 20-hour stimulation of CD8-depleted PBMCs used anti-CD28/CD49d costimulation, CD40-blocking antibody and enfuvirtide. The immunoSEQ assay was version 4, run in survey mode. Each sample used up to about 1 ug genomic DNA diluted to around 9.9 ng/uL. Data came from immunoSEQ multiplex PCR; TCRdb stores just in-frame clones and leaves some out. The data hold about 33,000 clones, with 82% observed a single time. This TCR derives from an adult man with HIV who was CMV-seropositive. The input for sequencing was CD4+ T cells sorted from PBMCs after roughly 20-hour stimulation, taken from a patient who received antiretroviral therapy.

In nucleotides, the CDR3 is TGTGCCAGCAGCTTAGCGCACGGGGTTGGAGAGACCCAGTACTTC. Its translation is CASSLAHGVGETQYF. V and J are TRBV7-2 and TRBJ2-5; perhaps TRBD2 as D (5 bases). There are 15 residues in the CDR3. Germline loops: CDR1 SGHTA, CDR2 FQGNSA. Trimming shortened V by 0 bases and J by 4 bases, and 12 bases separated the two germline ends.